Described below is a single T cell receptor (beta chain) sequence and its context. This sample was taken from a study of blood T cell repertoires in COVID-19. The overall study: Nucleic acid was either cDNA or gDNA, and it came from T cells, B-cell-depleted T cells, or PBMCs.

The CDR3 is 15 amino acids. Germline CDR1 reads GTSNPN; CDR2 reads SVGIG (reference sequence). Deletions cut 2 bases from V and 2 bases from J, with 15 bases between. While infection was still active, Seattle patients were enrolled and then followed longitudinally. TCRdb's table, derived via immunoSEQ multiplex PCR, lists solely in-frame clones and lacks some. The repertoire holds 300,000 to 350,000 clones, with around 88% as singletons. The receptor was derived from a woman aged 25-40 years with COVID-19, enrolled during active disease. The J gene is TRBJ1-1, the V gene TRBV30, with a tentative D call TRBD1 (6 bases). Sequencing was carried out using peripheral blood. In nucleotides, the CDR3 is TGTGCCTGGAGTCCGGACAGCCAGATTAACACTGAAGCTTTCTTT. Translating gives CAWSPDSQINTEAFF.